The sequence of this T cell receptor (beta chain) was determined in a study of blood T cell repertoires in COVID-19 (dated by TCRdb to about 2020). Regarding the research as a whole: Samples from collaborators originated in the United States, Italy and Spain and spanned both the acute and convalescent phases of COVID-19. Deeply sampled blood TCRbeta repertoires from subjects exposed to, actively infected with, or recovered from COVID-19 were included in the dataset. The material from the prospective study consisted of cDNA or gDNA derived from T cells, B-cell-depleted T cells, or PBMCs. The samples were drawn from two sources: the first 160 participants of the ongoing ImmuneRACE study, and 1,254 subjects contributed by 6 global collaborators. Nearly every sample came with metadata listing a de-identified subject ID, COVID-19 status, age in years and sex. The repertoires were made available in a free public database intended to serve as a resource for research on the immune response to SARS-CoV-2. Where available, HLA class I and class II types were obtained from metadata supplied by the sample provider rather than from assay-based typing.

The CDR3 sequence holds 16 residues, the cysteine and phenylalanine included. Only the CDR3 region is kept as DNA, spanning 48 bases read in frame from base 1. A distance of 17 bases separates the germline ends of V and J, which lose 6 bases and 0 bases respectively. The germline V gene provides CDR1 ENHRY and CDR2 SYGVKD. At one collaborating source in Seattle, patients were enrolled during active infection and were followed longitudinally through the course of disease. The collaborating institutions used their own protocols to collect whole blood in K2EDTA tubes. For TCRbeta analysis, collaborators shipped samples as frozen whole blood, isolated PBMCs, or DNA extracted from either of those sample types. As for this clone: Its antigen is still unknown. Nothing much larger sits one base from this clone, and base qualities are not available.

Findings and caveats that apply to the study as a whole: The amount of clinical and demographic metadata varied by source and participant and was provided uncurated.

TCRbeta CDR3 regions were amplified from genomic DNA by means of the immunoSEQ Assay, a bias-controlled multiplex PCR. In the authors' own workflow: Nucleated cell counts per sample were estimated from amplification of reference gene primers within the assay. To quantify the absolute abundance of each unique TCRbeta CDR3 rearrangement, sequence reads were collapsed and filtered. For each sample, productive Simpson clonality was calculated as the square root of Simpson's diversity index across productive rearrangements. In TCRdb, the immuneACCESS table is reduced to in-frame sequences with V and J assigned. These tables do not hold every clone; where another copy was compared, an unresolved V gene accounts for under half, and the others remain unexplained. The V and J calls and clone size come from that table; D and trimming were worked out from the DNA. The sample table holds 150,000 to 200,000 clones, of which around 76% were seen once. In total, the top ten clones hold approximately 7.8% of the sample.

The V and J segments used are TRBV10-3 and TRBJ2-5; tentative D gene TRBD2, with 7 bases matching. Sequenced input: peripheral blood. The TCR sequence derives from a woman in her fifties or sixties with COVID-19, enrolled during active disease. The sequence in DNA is TGTGCCATCAGCCGGAGGGCGGGGGCGTACCAAGAGACCCAGTACTTC. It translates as CAISRRAGAYQETQYF.